This TCR beta chain was documented in a study of monozygotic twins with cystic fibrosis. Background on the study: Library input was 2.5 to 3 micrograms of fragmented DNA, with approximately 14 PCR cycles. Study results and limitations: J usage was most co-twin-similar in 8 of 16 pairs, V in 13.

The table came from immunoSEQ multiplex PCR; TCRdb's copy has only in-frame clones and leaves some out. The sample holds 15,000 to 20,000 clones, around 97% seen once. CDR3 length equals 13 residues. The V and J ends lost 4 bases and 2 bases, in that order; junction bases with no gene match: 3. Germline V gene data show CDR1 as GTSNPN and CDR2 as SVGIG (reference sequence). In regard to this clone: Its target is not known.

The source is a woman in her 30s with cystic fibrosis. The V call is TRBV30, the J call TRBJ2-7, with 9 bases aligning to TRBD2. Sequences were obtained from blood. This CDR3 reads CAWKTSGTYEQYF. The CDR3 nucleotides read TGTGCCTGGAAGACTAGCGGAACCTACGAGCAGTACTTC.